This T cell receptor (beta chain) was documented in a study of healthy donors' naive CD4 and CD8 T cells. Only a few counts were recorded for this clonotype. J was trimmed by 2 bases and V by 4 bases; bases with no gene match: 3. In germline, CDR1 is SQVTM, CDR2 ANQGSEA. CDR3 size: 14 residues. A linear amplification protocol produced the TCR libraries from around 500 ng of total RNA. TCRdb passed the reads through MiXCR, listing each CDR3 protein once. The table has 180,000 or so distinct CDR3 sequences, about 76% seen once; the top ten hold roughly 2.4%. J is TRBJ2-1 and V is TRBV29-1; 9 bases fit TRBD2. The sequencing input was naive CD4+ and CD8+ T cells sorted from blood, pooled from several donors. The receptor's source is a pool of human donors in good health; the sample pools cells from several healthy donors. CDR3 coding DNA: TGCAGCGTTGTGGGGACTAGCCCCTACAATGAGCAGTTCTTC. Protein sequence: CSVVGTSPYNEQFF.